Included here is one T cell receptor (beta chain) sequence, with context. This clonotype was seen at least ten times. No antigen is known for it. Qualities for individual bases were not recorded, and no much larger clone is one base off. This sample stems from a study of CD8 T cells in ankylosing spondylitis (dated by TCRdb to the late 2010s). For the study in its entirety: T cell receptor beta repertoires were profiled in healthy donors and ankylosing spondylitis patients so that disease-linked TCR variants could be found. Samples of peripheral blood were taken, and for ankylosing spondylitis patients, synovial fluid was collected as well. In total, the full study cohort was made up of 85 to 140 healthy donors and about two dozen ankylosing spondylitis patients.

Study-wide conclusions, independent of this receptor: Some motif variants were previously reported in synovial fluid and blood of reactive arthritis patients, suggesting common disease-initiation mechanisms. Blood from ankylosing spondylitis patients appeared to be characterized by a TCR beta motif composed of eight highly homologous amino acid variants. In peripheral blood, the disease-linked clones were found at relatively low frequencies and had a CD8+ phenotype. Significant enrichment of the disease-linked clones was reported in matched synovial fluid samples from ankylosing spondylitis patients.

TCRdb lists the instrument as Illumina HiSeq 2500. Quantitative 5'-RACE with molecular barcodes was the method used to prepare the TCR beta libraries. Concerning the study's data processing: A new computational method, built on a probabilistic model of VDJ rearrangement, was used to identify disease-linked TCR variants. TCRdb trimmed the raw reads at Q25, called clones with MiXCR and kept productive beta chains. When rows share a CDR3 protein, they turn into one entry using the most common DNA and genes. The V and J calls and clone size come from TCRdb's table, not from the authors' own analysis. This sample has 100,000 to 150,000 distinct CDR3 sequences in its table, and approximately 10% of those were observed once. The leading ten clones occupy roughly 3.3% of the sample. The germline V gene specifies SQVTM as CDR1 and ANQGSEA as CDR2. The CDR3 starts with the cysteine, ends with the phenylalanine, and has 15 residues. Kept here is only the CDR3 DNA, which spans 45 bases and is read in frame from base 1. Trimming removed 2 bases from V and 4 bases from J; the gene matches leave 8 bases unexplained.

The sample taken for sequencing was blood, either unsorted or a sorted T cell fraction (not recorded which). The TCR comes from a male donor with ankylosing spondylitis or in good health (not recorded which). The chain joins TRBV29-1 to TRBJ2-7, and TRBD2 matches 10 of the central bases. The nucleotide sequence is given as TGCAGCGTTGAAACTTTAGCGGGAGGATGGTACGAGCAGTACTTC. Its product reads: CSVETLAGGWYEQYF.